This T cell receptor (beta chain) is drawn from a study of beta chain features in type 1 diabetes. A note on this clone: No antigen is known for it.

General study results and limits: The VDJ junctions of type 1 diabetes patients carried fewer insertions and more deletions.

Since all of the isolated RNA was reverse transcribed, expressed TCRB transcripts were what got sequenced. Produced via immunoSEQ multiplex PCR; TCRdb's table is partial and in-frame only. The table records fewer than 350,000 clones, roughly 21% of them present only once. Input material: naive CD4+ T cells from blood. The TCR was taken from a woman under 30 in good health.

The CDR3 is CASSQQGVGYNEQFF. DNA of the CDR3: TGCGCCAGCAGCCAACAGGGCGTGGGGTACAATGAGCAGTTCTTC. The genes are TRBV5-1 and TRBJ2-1; maybe TRBD1 (6 bases). CDR1 SGHRS and CDR2 YFSETQ come from the germline V gene. The CDR3 covers 15 residues. The V and J ends lost 4 bases and 4 bases respectively, with 15 bases between them.